The following is a TCR beta chain sequence with its context. Its target is not known. The data were produced by immunoSEQ multiplex PCR, yet TCRdb's version contains in-frame clones alone and is incomplete. The data hold some 100,000 clones, with under 90% observed a single time. The data belong to a study of OX40 agonist ivuxolimab in advanced cancers. Across the study: Ivuxolimab, which is an agonistic anti-OX40 (CD134) antibody, was administered to the patients. Dosing consisted of intravenous ivuxolimab at 0.01 to 10 mg/kg every 2 weeks. In three patients, partial responses were observed, one with hepatocellular carcinoma and two with cutaneous melanoma. Study-level points and caveats: Low normalized clonal expansion also occurred in some nonresponding patients.

Per germline, CDR1 LGHNT and CDR2 FRNRAP. This CDR3 contains 13 residues. Between the trimmed V and J ends, which lost 1 base and 6 bases, there was a span of 9 bases. This rearrangement joins TRBV12-5 to TRBJ2-5; tentatively, D is TRBD1 or TRBD2 (6 bases each). The material sequenced was CD4+ or CD8+ T cells sorted from blood, taken in a trial of the OX40 agonist ivuxolimab. The clonotype was recovered from an adult with an advanced solid tumor such as melanoma, head and neck, liver or kidney cancer. CDR3 amino acids: CASGLARGQTQYF. As DNA, the CDR3 is TGTGCTAGTGGTTTGGCCCGGGGGCAGACCCAGTACTTC.